These 5 T cell receptor beta chains came from one sample sequenced in a study of monozygotic twins with inflammatory bowel disease. TCRdb reprocessed the 5' RACE reads and reports one entry per CDR3 protein, with no DNA. The table counts 210,000 or so distinct CDR3 sequences; roughly 7.5% lies in the top ten. The sequenced sample consisted of blood. Receptors were obtained from a human donor with ulcerative colitis or Crohn's disease, or a healthy co-twin of an affected twin (not recorded which).

This chain uses TRBV11-2 with TRBJ2-7; no DNA is available, so the TRBD1 call from TCRdb remains unchecked. CDR3 length: 13 amino acids. Germline-derived CDR1 and CDR2 are SGHAT and FQNNGV. The CDR3 region is CASTVGGGHEQYF.

This chain joins TRBV4-1 and TRBJ2-7; TCRdb's assignment of TRBD1 cannot be checked, as there is no DNA. In germline, CDR1 is MGHRA, CDR2 YSYEKL. The CDR3 consists of 18 residues. The chain's CDR3 is CASSQDTPGTVRYYEQYF.

The chain recombines TRBV5-6 with TRBJ2-7; TCRdb calls TRBD1, which cannot be checked without DNA. Germline assignment: CDR1 SGHDT and CDR2 YYEEEE. This CDR3 has 14 residues. CDR3 residues: CASSLVRGGDEQYF.

The chain couples TRBV10-3 to TRBJ2-7; lacking DNA, the TRBD2 call made by TCRdb goes unchecked. Germline lookup yields CDR1 ENHRY and CDR2 SYGVKD. This CDR3 has 12 residues. The CDR3 protein is CAISGAPYEQYF.

The CDR3 loop is CASSSRGYEQYF. The J gene is TRBJ2-7, the V gene TRBV5-1; TCRdb indicates TRBD1, and absent DNA this call remains unverified. The CDR3 loop spans 12 amino acids. The V gene's germline CDR1 is SGHRS and CDR2 YFSETQ.